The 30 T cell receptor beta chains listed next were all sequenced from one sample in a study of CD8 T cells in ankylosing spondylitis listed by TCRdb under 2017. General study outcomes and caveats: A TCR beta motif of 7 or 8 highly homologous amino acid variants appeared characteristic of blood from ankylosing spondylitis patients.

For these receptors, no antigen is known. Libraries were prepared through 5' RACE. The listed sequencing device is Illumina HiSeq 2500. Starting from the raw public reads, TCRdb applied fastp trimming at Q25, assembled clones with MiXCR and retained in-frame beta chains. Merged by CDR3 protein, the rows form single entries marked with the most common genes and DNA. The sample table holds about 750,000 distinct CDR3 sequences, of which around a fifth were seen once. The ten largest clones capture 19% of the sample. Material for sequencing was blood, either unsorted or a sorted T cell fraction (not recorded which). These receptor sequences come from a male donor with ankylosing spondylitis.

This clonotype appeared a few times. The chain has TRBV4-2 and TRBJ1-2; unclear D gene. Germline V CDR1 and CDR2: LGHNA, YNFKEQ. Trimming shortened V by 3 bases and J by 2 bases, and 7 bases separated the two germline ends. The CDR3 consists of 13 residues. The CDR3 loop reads CASSQRENYGYTF. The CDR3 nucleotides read TGTGCCAGCAGCCAGCGGGAAAACTATGGCTACACCTTC.

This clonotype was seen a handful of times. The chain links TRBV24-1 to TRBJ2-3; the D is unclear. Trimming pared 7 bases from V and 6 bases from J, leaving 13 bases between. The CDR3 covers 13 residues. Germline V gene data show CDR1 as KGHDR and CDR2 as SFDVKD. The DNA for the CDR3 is TGTGCCACCAGACCAGACACTTCGGATACGCAGTATTTT. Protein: CATRPDTSDTQYF.

The CDR3 is CSASNRAGSTDTQYF. The CDR3 nucleotides read TGCAGTGCTAGTAACCGAGCGGGGAGCACAGATACGCAGTATTTT. The chain carries TRBV20-1 and TRBJ2-3, with 7 bases matching TRBD2. The CDR3 extends over 15 amino acids. Germline V gives CDR1 DFQATT, CDR2 SNEGSKA (reference sequence). V lost 3 bases and J lost 0; bases outside the gene matches: 6.

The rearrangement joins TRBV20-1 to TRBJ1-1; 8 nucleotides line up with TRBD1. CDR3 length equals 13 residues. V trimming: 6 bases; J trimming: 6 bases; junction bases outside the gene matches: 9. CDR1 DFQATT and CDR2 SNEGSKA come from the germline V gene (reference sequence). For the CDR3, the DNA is TGCAGTGCGGATCGACAGGGGAAGGCTGAAGCTTTCTTT. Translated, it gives CSADRQGKAEAFF.

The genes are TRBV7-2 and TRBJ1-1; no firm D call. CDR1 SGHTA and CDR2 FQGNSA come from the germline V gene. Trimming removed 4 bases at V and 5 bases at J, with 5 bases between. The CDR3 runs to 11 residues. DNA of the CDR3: TGTGCCAGCAGCTACCGGACTGAAGCTTTCTTT. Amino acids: CASSYRTEAFF.

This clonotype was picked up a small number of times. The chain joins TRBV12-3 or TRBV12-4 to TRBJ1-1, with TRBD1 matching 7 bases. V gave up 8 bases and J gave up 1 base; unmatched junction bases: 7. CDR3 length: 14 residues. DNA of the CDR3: TGTGCCAGCTCAGTTCGACAGGGGAACACTGAAGCTTTCTTT. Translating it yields CASSVRQGNTEAFF.

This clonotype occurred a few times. The CDR3 DNA is TGCAGTGCTCTGGGGACAATGTCCAAATTCTTT. Its translation is CSALGTMSKFF. The chain joins TRBV20-1 to TRBJ1-1; D is possibly TRBD1 (6 bases). CDR3 length: 11 amino acids. Between the trimmed V and J ends, which lost 5 bases and 14 bases, there was a span of 18 bases. Germline CDR1 DFQATT, CDR2 SNEGSKA (reference sequence).

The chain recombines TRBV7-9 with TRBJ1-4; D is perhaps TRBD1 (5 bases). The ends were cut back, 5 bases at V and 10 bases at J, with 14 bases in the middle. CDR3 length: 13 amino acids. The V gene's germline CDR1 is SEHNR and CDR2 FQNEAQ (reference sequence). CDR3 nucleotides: TGTGCCAGCAGCACCGGGGACCCCCGAAAACTGTTTTTT. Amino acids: CASSTGDPRKLFF.

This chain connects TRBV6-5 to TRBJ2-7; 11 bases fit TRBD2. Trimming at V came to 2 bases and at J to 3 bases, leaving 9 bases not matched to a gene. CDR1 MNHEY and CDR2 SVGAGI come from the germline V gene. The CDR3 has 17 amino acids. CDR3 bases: TGTGCCAGCAGTTACGGGAGCGGGACTAGCGGTTTCTACGAGCAGTACTTC. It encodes CASSYGSGTSGFYEQYF.

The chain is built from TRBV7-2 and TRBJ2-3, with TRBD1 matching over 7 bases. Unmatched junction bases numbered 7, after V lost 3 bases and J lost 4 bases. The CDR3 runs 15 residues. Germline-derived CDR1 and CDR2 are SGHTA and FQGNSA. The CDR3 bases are TGTGCCAGCAGCTTGACAGGGAGCGGTGCAGATACGCAGTATTTT. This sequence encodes CASSLTGSGADTQYF.

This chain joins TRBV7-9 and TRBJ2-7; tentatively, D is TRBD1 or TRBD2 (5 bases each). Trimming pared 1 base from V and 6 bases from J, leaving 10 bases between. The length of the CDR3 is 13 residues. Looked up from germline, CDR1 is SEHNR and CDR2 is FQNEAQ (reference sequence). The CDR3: CASSLGGPLEQYF. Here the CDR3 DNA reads TGTGCCAGCAGCTTAGGGGGACCTCTCGAGCAGTACTTC. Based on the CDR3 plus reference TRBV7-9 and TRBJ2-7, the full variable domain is DTGVSQNPRHKITKRGQNVTFRCDPISEHNRLYWYRQTLGQGPEFLTYFQNEAQLEKSRLLSDRFSAERPKGSFSTLEIQRTEQGDSAMYLCASSLGGPLEQYFGPGTRLTVT.

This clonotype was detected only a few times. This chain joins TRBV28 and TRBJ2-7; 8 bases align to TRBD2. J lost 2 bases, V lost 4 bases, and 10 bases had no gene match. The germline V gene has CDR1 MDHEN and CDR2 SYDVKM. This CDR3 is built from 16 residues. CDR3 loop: CASSSGQLADPYEQYF. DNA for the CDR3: TGTGCCAGCAGTTCAGGGCAACTAGCGGACCCCTACGAGCAGTACTTC.

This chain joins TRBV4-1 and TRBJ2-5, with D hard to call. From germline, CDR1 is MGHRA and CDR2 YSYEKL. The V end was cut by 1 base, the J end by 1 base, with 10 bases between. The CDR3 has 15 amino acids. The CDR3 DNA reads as TGCGCCAGCAGCCAAGGACATCGACCCCAAGAGACCCAGTACTTC. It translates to CASSQGHRPQETQYF.

The CDR3 nucleotides are TGTGCCAGCAGTTTTGTAGGGGATTACACCGGGGAGCTGTTTTTT. Amino acid sequence: CASSFVGDYTGELFF. The J gene is TRBJ2-2, the V gene TRBV28; perhaps TRBD1 as D (5 bases). V was trimmed by 3 bases and J by 3 bases, leaving 11 bases between them. CDR1 is MDHEN, CDR2 SYDVKM, per germline. CDR3 length equals 15 residues.

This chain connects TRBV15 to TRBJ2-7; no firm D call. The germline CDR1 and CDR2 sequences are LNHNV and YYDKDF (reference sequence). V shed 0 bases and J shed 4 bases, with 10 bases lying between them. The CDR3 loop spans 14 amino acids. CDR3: CATSRDLGNYEQYF. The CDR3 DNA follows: TGTGCCACCAGCAGAGATTTGGGGAATTACGAGCAGTACTTC.

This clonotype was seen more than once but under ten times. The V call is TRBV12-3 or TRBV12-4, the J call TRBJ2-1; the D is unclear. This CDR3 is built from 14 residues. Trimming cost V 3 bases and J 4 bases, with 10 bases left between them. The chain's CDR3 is CASSFGSTYNEQFF. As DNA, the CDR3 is TGTGCCAGCAGTTTCGGTTCGACTTACAATGAGCAGTTCTTC.

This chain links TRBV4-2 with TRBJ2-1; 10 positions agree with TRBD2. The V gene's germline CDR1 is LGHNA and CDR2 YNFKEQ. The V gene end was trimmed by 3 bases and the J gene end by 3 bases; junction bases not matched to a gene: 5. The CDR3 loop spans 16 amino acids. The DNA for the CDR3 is TGTGCCAGCAGCCAGATACTAGCGGGGTACTACAATGAGCAGTTCTTC. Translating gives CASSQILAGYYNEQFF.

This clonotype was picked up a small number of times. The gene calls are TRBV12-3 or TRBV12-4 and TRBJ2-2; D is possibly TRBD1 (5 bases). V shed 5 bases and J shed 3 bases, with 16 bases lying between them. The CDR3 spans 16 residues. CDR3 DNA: TGTGCCAGCAGTCCTTCGACAGCTCCTGACACCGGGGAGCTGTTTTTT. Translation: CASSPSTAPDTGELFF.

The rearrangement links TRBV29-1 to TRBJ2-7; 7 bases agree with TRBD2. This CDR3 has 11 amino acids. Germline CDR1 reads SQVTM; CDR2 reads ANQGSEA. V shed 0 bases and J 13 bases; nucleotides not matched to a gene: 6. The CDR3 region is CSVEDGGGSYF. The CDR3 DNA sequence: TGCAGCGTTGAAGATGGGGGGGGGAGTTACTTC.

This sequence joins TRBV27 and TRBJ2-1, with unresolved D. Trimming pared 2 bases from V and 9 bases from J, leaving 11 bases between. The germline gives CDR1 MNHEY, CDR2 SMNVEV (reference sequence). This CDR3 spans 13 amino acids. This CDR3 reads CASSLLMDAEQFF. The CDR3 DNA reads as TGTGCCAGCAGTTTACTGATGGACGCTGAGCAGTTCTTC.

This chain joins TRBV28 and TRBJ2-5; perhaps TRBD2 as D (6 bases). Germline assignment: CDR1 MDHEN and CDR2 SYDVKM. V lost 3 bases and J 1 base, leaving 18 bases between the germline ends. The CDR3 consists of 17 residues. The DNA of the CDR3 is TGTGCCAGCAGTTTGGGGCCCGTGGGTAGCGGCCAAGAGACCCAGTACTTC. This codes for CASSLGPVGSGQETQYF.

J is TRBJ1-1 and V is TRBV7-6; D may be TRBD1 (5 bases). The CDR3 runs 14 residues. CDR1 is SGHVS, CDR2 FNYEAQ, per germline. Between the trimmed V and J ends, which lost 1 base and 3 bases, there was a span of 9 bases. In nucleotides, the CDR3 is TGTGCCAGCAGCTTAGTGGGGCCCCACACTGAAGCTTTCTTT. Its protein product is CASSLVGPHTEAFF.

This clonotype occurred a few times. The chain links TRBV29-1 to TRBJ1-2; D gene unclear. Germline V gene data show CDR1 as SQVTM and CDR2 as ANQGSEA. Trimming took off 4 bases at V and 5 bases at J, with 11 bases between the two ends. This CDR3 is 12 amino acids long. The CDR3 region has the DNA TGCAGCGTTGGTTCAGCATTATATGGCTACACCTTC. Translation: CSVGSALYGYTF.

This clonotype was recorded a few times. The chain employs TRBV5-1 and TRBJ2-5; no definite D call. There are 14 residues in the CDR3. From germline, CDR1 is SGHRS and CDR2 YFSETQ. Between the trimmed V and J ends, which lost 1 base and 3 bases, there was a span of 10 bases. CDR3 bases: TGCGCCAGCAGCTTGAACCCCACGGAAGAGACCCAGTACTTC. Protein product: CASSLNPTEETQYF.

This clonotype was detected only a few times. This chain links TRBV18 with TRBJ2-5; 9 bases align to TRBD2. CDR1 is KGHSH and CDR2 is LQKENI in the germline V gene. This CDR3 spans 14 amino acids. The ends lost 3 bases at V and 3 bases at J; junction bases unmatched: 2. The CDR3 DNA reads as TGTGCCAGCTCACCCAGACTAGCGGAAGAGACCCAGTACTTC. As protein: CASSPRLAEETQYF.

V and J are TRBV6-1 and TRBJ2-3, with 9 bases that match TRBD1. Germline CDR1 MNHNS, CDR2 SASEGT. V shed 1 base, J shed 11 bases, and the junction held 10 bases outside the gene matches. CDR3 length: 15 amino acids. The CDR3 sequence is CASSEVVGQGGGQYF. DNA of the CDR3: TGTGCCAGCAGTGAAGTGGTGGGACAGGGTGGTGGGCAGTATTTT.

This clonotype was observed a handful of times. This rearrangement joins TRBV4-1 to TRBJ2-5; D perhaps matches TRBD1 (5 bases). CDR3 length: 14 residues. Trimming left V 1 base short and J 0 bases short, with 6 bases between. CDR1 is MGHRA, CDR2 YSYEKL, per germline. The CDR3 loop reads CASSQVGDQETQYF. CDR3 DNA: TGCGCCAGCAGCCAAGTAGGGGACCAAGAGACCCAGTACTTC.

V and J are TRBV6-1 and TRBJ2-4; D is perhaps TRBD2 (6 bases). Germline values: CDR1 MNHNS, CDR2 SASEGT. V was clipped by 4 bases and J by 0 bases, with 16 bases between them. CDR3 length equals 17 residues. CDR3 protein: CASSGGGNGIAKNIQYF. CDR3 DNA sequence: TGTGCCAGCAGTGGAGGAGGGAACGGAATAGCCAAAAACATTCAGTACTTC.

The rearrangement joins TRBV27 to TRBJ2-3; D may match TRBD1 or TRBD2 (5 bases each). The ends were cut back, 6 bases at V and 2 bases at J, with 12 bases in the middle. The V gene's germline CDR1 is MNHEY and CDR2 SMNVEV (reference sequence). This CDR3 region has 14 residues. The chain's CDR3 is CASRPTGPTDTQYF. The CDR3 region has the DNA TGTGCCAGCAGACCCACGGGGCCCACAGATACGCAGTATTTT.

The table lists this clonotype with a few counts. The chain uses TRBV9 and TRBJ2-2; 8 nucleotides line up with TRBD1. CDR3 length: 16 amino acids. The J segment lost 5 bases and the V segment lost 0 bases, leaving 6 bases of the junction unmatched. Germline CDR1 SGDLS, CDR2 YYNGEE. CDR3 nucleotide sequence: TGTGCCAGCAGCGTAGTTCAGGGGGCGCCGACCGGGGAGCTGTTTTTT. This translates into CASSVVQGAPTGELFF.